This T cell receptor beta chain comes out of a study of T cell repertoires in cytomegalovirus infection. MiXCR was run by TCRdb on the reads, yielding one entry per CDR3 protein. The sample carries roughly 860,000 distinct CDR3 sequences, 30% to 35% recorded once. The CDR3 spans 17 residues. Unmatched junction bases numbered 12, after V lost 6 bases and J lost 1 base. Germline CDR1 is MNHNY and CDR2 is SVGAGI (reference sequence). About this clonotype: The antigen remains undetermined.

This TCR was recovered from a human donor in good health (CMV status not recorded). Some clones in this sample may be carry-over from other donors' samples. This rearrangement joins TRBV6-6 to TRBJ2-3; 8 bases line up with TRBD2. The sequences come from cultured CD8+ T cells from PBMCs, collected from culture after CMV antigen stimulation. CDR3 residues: CASSPFYSGGGTDTQYF. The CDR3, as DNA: TGTGCCAGCAGCCCCTTTTACAGCGGGGGTGGCACAGATACGCAGTATTTT.